The 27 T cell receptor beta chains presented below share a single source sample, sequenced in a study of T cell responses to AZD1222 COVID-19 vaccine. Sequenced by immunoSEQ multiplex PCR; TCRdb stores in-frame clones only, minus some. The data contain 88,000 or so clones, about 89% of them singletons. The sample was peripheral blood, taken 28 days after the second AZD1222 dose. The receptors were sampled from an adult who received the AZD1222 COVID-19 vaccine.

V is TRBV5-4 and J is TRBJ2-5; 11 nucleotides line up with TRBD2. The CDR3 contains 16 residues. Germline CDR1 reads SGHNT; CDR2 reads YYREEE (reference sequence). After removal of 2 bases from V and 5 bases from J, the junction contained 8 bases not matched to a gene. The CDR3 is CASSFILAGGWETQYF. DNA of the CDR3: TGTGCCAGCAGCTTCATCCTAGCGGGGGGTTGGGAGACCCAGTACTTC.

In its sample, this clone was seen once. This rearrangement joins TRBV6-5 to TRBJ1-1, with 8 bases fitting TRBD1. Germline assignment: CDR1 MNHEY and CDR2 SVGAGI. The J segment lost 1 base and the V segment lost 8 bases, leaving 9 bases of the junction unmatched. The CDR3 covers 15 residues. CDR3 sequence (DNA): TGTGCCAGCGGCCGAGACAGGGGAAGGAACACTGAAGCTTTCTTT. Translation: CASGRDRGRNTEAFF.

This clone was seen just once. The chain carries TRBV19 and TRBJ1-4; D gene uncertain. CDR1 is LNHDA and CDR2 is SQIVND in the germline V gene (reference sequence). Trimming cost V 1 base and J 7 bases, with 10 bases left between them. There are 14 residues in the CDR3. CDR3 sequence (DNA): TGTGCCAGTAGTATAGGGTCAACTGGTGAAAAACTGTTTTTT. Encoded protein: CASSIGSTGEKLFF.

The chain joins TRBV3-1 (or the pseudogene TRBV3-2) to TRBJ1-1, with D unclear. CDR1 is LGHDT, CDR2 YNNKEL, per germline (reference sequence). This CDR3 has 13 amino acids. V dropped 4 bases and J dropped 1 base, with 7 bases sitting between them. The CDR3 is CASSREQNTEAFF. The CDR3 region has the DNA TGTGCCAGCAGCCGGGAGCAGAACACTGAAGCTTTCTTT.

The chain uses TRBV6-5 and TRBJ2-5; perhaps TRBD1 as D (5 bases). Per the germline V gene, CDR1 is MNHEY and CDR2 is SVGAGI. The V end was cut by 4 bases, the J end by 9 bases, with 21 bases between. The CDR3 covers 15 residues. CDR3 sequence reads: CASSFSPAGSLAQYF. For the CDR3, the DNA is TGTGCCAGCAGTTTCTCCCCGGCAGGGTCTTTGGCCCAGTACTTC.

The V and J genes are TRBV9 and TRBJ1-1; 7 positions match TRBD1. This CDR3 comprises 15 residues. The germline V gene has CDR1 SGDLS and CDR2 YYNGEE. V gave up 3 bases and J gave up 1 base; unmatched junction bases: 6. The CDR3 protein is CASSEYRGSNTEAFF. The CDR3 bases are TGTGCCAGCAGCGAATACAGGGGTTCGAACACTGAAGCTTTCTTT.

V usage is TRBV7-6 and J usage is TRBJ1-2; D perhaps matches TRBD1 (5 bases). There are 15 residues in the CDR3. The germline V and J ends were trimmed by 5 bases and 1 base, with 14 bases remaining between them. Germline V gene data show CDR1 as SGHVS and CDR2 as FNYEAQ. The CDR3 DNA is TGTGCCAGCAGCCCGGGACCTCCATTTAACTATGGCTACACCTTC. Protein sequence: CASSPGPPFNYGYTF.

This chain links TRBV6-5 with TRBJ1-3, with a tentative D call TRBD1 (6 bases). This CDR3 is built from 15 residues. V was shortened by 5 bases and J by 0 bases, with 11 bases between the two germline ends. Germline V gene sequence: CDR1 MNHEY, CDR2 SVGAGI. CDR3 loop: CASSTGRFSGNTIYF. CDR3 in DNA: TGTGCCAGCAGTACAGGGAGATTCTCTGGAAACACCATATATTTT.

The chain joins TRBV30 to TRBJ2-2, with D unclear. The germline gives CDR1 GTSNPN, CDR2 SVGIG (reference sequence). Trimming stripped 7 bases from V and 0 bases from J, with 18 bases between. The CDR3 extends over 16 amino acids. CDR3 sequence (DNA): TGTGCCTCGGAGAACGGCGCCAGCTCGAACACCGGGGAGCTGTTTTTT. It yields the protein CASENGASSNTGELFF.

This chain uses TRBV20-1 with TRBJ2-7; no reliable D call. V lost 3 bases to trimming and J lost 4 bases, with 7 bases between them. The CDR3 spans 11 residues. Germline V gene data show CDR1 as DFQATT and CDR2 as SNEGSKA (reference sequence). CDR3 DNA sequence: TGCAGTGCTAGCCCCAGTTACGAGCAGTACTTC. It is translated as CSASPSYEQYF.

The V call is TRBV6-5, the J call TRBJ2-2; D ambiguous. The germline CDR1 and CDR2 sequences are MNHEY and SVGAGI. The CDR3 contains 14 residues. The V and J ends lost 4 bases and 3 bases respectively, with 9 bases between them. The CDR3 is CASSSLQYTGELFF. CDR3 DNA sequence: TGTGCCAGCAGTTCGTTACAGTACACCGGGGAGCTGTTTTTT.

The chain combines TRBV9 with TRBJ2-3, with D tentatively TRBD1 or TRBD2 (5 bases each). The CDR3 is 15 residues long. CDR1 and CDR2 from the germline V gene are SGDLS and YYNGEE. V lost 2 bases and J 0 bases, leaving 10 bases between the germline ends. This CDR3 is CASSVDGASTDTQYF. Here the CDR3 DNA reads TGTGCCAGCAGCGTCGACGGGGCCAGCACAGATACGCAGTATTTT.

This clone was recorded once. This sequence joins TRBV30 and TRBJ1-2; TRBD1 might be the D (5 bases). The CDR3 runs 12 residues. Germline loops: CDR1 GTSNPN, CDR2 SVGIG (reference sequence). CDR3 nucleotides: TGTGCTCTACCGGCGGGGCGGAGTGGCTACACCTTC. It encodes CALPAGRSGYTF.

The V call is TRBV12-3 or TRBV12-4, the J call TRBJ1-4; TRBD1 aligns across 7 bases. The CDR3 runs to 13 residues. V lost 6 bases and J lost 7; bases outside the gene matches: 5. CDR3 loop: CASSQTGVEKLFF. The DNA of the CDR3 is TGTGCCAGCAGCCAAACAGGGGTTGAAAAACTGTTTTTT.

V and J are TRBV2 and TRBJ2-1; D call uncertain. Germline V lookup: CDR1 SNHLY, CDR2 FYNNEI. This CDR3 is 11 amino acids long. V was pared by 3 bases and J by 8 bases, with 5 bases between. CDR3 in amino acids: CASSELDEQFF. The CDR3 nucleotides are TGTGCCAGCAGTGAGTTAGATGAGCAGTTCTTC.

This clone was detected once. V usage is TRBV2 and J usage is TRBJ2-5, with D tentatively TRBD2 (5 bases). V shed 5 bases and J shed 2 bases, with 9 bases lying between them. Per germline, CDR1 SNHLY and CDR2 FYNNEI. This CDR3 comprises 13 residues. The CDR3: CASSLLVQETQYF. The DNA of the CDR3 is TGTGCCAGCAGTTTACTAGTGCAAGAGACCCAGTACTTC.

The gene calls are TRBV19 and TRBJ1-1; 7 bases fit TRBD1. CDR1 and CDR2 (germline): LNHDA, SQIVND (reference sequence). Trimming removed 5 bases from V and 5 bases from J; junction bases left unmatched: 5. This CDR3 is built from 13 residues. CDR3 in amino acids: CASSLSGGTEAFF. In DNA form, the CDR3 reads TGTGCCAGTAGTCTCTCAGGGGGAACTGAAGCTTTCTTT.

The chain has TRBV18 and TRBJ2-7, with D perhaps TRBD2 (5 bases). Germline V gene lookup returns CDR1 KGHSH and CDR2 LQKENI. Trimming pared 2 bases from V and 7 bases from J, leaving 15 bases between. This CDR3 is 14 amino acids long. CDR3 in amino acids: CASSPSAPADEQYF. In DNA form, the CDR3 reads TGTGCCAGCTCACCATCCGCCCCAGCGGATGAGCAGTACTTC.

The V call is TRBV18, the J call TRBJ2-1; TRBD2 matches at 11 bases. This CDR3 is built from 15 residues. V gave up 4 bases and J gave up 7 bases; unmatched junction bases: 6. Germline-derived CDR1 and CDR2 are KGHSH and LQKENI. CDR3 loop: CASSRISGGANEQFF. In nucleotides, the CDR3 is TGTGCCAGCTCACGAATTAGCGGGGGGGCGAATGAGCAGTTCTTC.

The chain is built from TRBV15 and TRBJ1-6; D possibly corresponds to TRBD1 (6 bases). Trimming left V 4 bases short and J 6 bases short, with 7 bases between. CDR1 is LNHNV and CDR2 is YYDKDF in the germline V gene (reference sequence). The CDR3 runs 13 residues. The CDR3 DNA sequence: TGTGCCACCAGCAAGGGGGTTAATTCACCCCTCCACTTT. Amino acids: CATSKGVNSPLHF.

V and J are TRBV5-1 and TRBJ1-4; D remains unclear. The CDR3 is 15 amino acids. Germline V gene lookup returns CDR1 SGHRS and CDR2 YFSETQ. The V and J ends lost 1 base and 3 bases respectively, with 10 bases between them. The DNA for the CDR3 is TGCGCCAGCAGCTTGTTGGGGTCCGCTAATGAAAAACTGTTTTTT. The encoded protein is CASSLLGSANEKLFF.

The genes are TRBV9 and TRBJ2-5; no firm D call. Germline V gene sequence: CDR1 SGDLS, CDR2 YYNGEE. With 0 bases removed from V and 1 base from J, the gap between germline ends came to 13 bases. The CDR3 contains 16 residues. The CDR3 here is CASSVAGRGIQETQYF. In nucleotides, the CDR3 is TGTGCCAGCAGCGTAGCAGGTCGAGGTATCCAAGAGACCCAGTACTTC.

The V and J genes are TRBV9 and TRBJ2-5, with 14 bases that match TRBD2. The CDR3 loop spans 16 amino acids. Germline CDR1 is SGDLS and CDR2 is YYNGEE. V shed 4 bases and J 4 bases; nucleotides not matched to a gene: 6. The CDR3 DNA sequence: TGTGCCAGCAGCCCATGGACTAGCGGGGGGTCAGAGACCCAGTACTTC. The encoded protein is CASSPWTSGGSETQYF.

The chain joins TRBV30 to TRBJ2-3; D is possibly TRBD1 (6 bases). CDR3 length: 12 residues. Germline-derived CDR1 and CDR2 are GTSNPN and SVGIG (reference sequence). Trimming took 5 bases from V and 6 from J, leaving 12 bases between them. CDR3 coding DNA: TGTGCCTGGGAAACGAGGGGGGATACGCAGTATTTT. Its protein product is CAWETRGDTQYF.

The V gene is TRBV19, the J gene TRBJ2-1; TRBD2 agrees at 11 bases. V shed 6 bases and J 0 bases; nucleotides not matched to a gene: 4. CDR1 is LNHDA, CDR2 SQIVND, per germline (reference sequence). The CDR3 spans 16 residues. DNA of the CDR3: TGTGCCAGTAGGGGACTAGCGGAAAGCTCCTACAATGAGCAGTTCTTC. This gives the protein CASRGLAESSYNEQFF. Supplemented by reference TRBV19 and TRBJ2-1, the full variable domain reads DGGITQSPKYLFRKEGQNVTLSCEQNLNHDAMYWYRQDPGQGLRLIYYSQIVNDFQKGDIAEGYSVSREKKESFPLTVTSAQKNPTAFYLCASRGLAESSYNEQFFGPGTRLTVL.

CDR3 in amino acids: CASSPPYQGNEQFF. In DNA, the CDR3 is TGTGCCAGCTCACCACCGTATCAGGGCAATGAGCAGTTCTTC. J is TRBJ2-1 and V is TRBV18; D may be TRBD1 (5 bases). V lost 0 bases and J lost 6, with 9 bases in between. The CDR3 has 14 amino acids. CDR1 is KGHSH and CDR2 is LQKENI in the germline V gene.

The chain joins TRBV12-3 or TRBV12-4 to TRBJ1-4, with TRBD1 as a possible D gene (5 bases). The CDR3 has 13 residues. V was clipped by 4 bases and J by 8 bases, with 11 bases between them. This chain's CDR3 is CASSWGRVEKLFF. The CDR3 nucleotides are TGTGCCAGCAGTTGGGGACGGGTCGAAAAACTGTTTTTT.